The 14 T cell receptor beta chains below all came from one sample that was sequenced in a study of regulatory T cells in long-lasting Graves disease. The sample's time point: newly diagnosed GD, antithyroid drugs for less than 3 months. Isolated PBMC RNA provided the starting material for the TCR library. Arm-PCR with iRepertoire HTBI primers amplified the CDR3 regions for these TCR beta libraries. From the multiplex PCR reads, TCRdb called clonotypes with MiXCR, one entry per CDR3 protein. In the table there are 360,000 or so distinct CDR3 sequences, 16% of which are singletons. Separately, the same data were catalogued under a study of T cells in Graves' hyperthyroidism and ophthalmopathy.

This specimen was peripheral blood mononuclear cells (PBMCs), taken at new diagnosis, from a patient treated with antithyroid drugs. These receptors all come from a man aged 35 to 55 with Graves disease.

The chain is built from TRBV30 and TRBJ1-1, with a possible D match to TRBD1 (5 bases). Deletions cut 4 bases from V and 6 bases from J, with 15 bases between. The CDR3 spans 13 residues. CDR1 GTSNPN and CDR2 SVGIG come from the germline V gene (reference sequence). CDR3: CAWNRGNRPEAFF. As DNA, the CDR3 is TGTGCCTGGAACCGGGGAAACAGGCCTGAAGCTTTCTTT.

In this sample, this clonotype turned up a few times. V usage is TRBV27 and J usage is TRBJ1-3; 8 nucleotides agree with TRBD1. This CDR3 spans 16 amino acids. J lost 0 bases, V lost 2 bases, and 3 bases had no gene match. From germline, CDR1 is MNHEY and CDR2 SMNVEV (reference sequence). CDR3 sequence: CASSLGTGFSGNTIYF. CDR3 sequence (DNA): TGTGCCAGCAGTTTAGGGACAGGATTCTCTGGAAACACCATATATTTT.

This clonotype appeared many times. This chain links TRBV2 with TRBJ2-7; D is perhaps TRBD2 (6 bases). Trimming removed 2 bases at V and 5 bases at J, with 10 bases between. The length of the CDR3 is 13 residues. Per germline, CDR1 SNHLY and CDR2 FYNNEI. As DNA, the CDR3 is TGTGCCAGCAGTGAAAGGACTATCAACGAGCAGTACTTC. Translated: CASSERTINEQYF.

The table lists this clonotype with many counts. The V gene is TRBV29-1, the J gene TRBJ1-1, with 7 bases that match TRBD1. This CDR3 is built from 14 residues. Germline-derived CDR1 and CDR2 are SQVTM and ANQGSEA. With V trimmed by 1 base and J by 5 bases, 7 bases remained unmatched. The CDR3 DNA sequence: TGCAGCGTTGAAGGAACCACAGGGGAGACTGAAGCTTTCTTT. As protein: CSVEGTTGETEAFF.

In its sample, this clonotype was seen a few times. One base separates it from a far larger clone, so it is likely a read error. The V call is TRBV6-5, the J call TRBJ2-1; the match to TRBD2 covers 7 bases. The DNA end favors TRBJ2-5, so the J call may be wrong. Germline V lookup: CDR1 MNHEY, CDR2 SVGAGI. The CDR3 loop spans 16 amino acids. In DNA, the CDR3 is TGTGCCAGCAGTTACTGGTCCGGGGGGTACCAAGAGATCCAGTACTTC. Translated, it gives CASSYWSGGYQEIQYF.

This rearrangement joins TRBV18 to TRBJ2-5; D ambiguous. Trimming removed 6 bases at V and 2 bases at J, with 16 bases between. CDR3 size: 15 residues. The germline V gene has CDR1 KGHSH and CDR2 LQKENI. CDR3 coding DNA: TGTGCCAGCTCCTCTCCCGGCCAGCTACAAGAGACCCAGTACTTC. Its protein product is CASSSPGQLQETQYF.

This clonotype was seen at least ten times. The V and J genes are TRBV29-1 and TRBJ2-5; 7 bases are shared with TRBD2. J was trimmed by 6 bases and V by 6 bases; bases with no gene match: 10. This CDR3 comprises 13 residues. Germline V gene sequence: CDR1 SQVTM, CDR2 ANQGSEA. The chain's CDR3 is CSVRGAGPQTQYF. In DNA form, the CDR3 reads TGCAGCGTCCGAGGAGCGGGGCCTCAGACCCAGTACTTC.

Ten or more counts support this clonotype. One junction end does not reproduce the germline sequence, and a read error may be involved. This chain uses TRBV18 with TRBJ2-1, with 10 bases that match TRBD2. CDR1 is KGHSH and CDR2 is LQKENI in the germline V gene. There are 14 residues in the CDR3. CDR3 DNA sequence: TGTGCCACCCCTATAGCGGGGGGACCCCTTATTGTGCTCTTC. Amino acids: CATPIAGGPLIVLF.

This clonotype was detected ten times or more. This chain joins TRBV30 and TRBJ2-7; 7 bases are a match to TRBD1. From germline, CDR1 is GTSNPN and CDR2 SVGIG (reference sequence). The CDR3 covers 14 residues. V was pared by 3 bases and J by 6 bases, with 11 bases of the junction left unmatched. CDR3 in amino acids: CAWSPLYRGPEQYF. The CDR3 DNA is TGTGCCTGGAGCCCCCTGTACAGGGGTCCCGAGCAGTACTTC.

This clonotype was counted many times. This chain uses TRBV20-1 with TRBJ1-1; D remains unclear. The CDR3 covers 12 residues. V gave up 5 bases and J gave up 1 base, with 8 bases separating them. Germline V gives CDR1 DFQATT, CDR2 SNEGSKA (reference sequence). CDR3 region: CSASLGNTEAFF. The CDR3, as DNA: TGCAGTGCTTCTCTAGGGAACACTGAAGCTTTCTTT.

This clonotype was seen at least ten times. The V and J genes are TRBV4-3 and TRBJ2-2; TRBD1 agrees at 7 bases. The CDR3 totals 16 residues. Unmatched junction bases numbered 9, after V lost 3 bases and J lost 5 bases. Germline V gene sequence: CDR1 LGHNA, CDR2 YSLEER. Here the CDR3 reads CASSHTTGAGTGELFF. For the CDR3, the DNA is TGCGCCAGCAGCCATACCACAGGGGCAGGGACCGGGGAGCTGTTTTTT.

This clonotype was seen a handful of times. CDR3 DNA sequence: TGTGCCAGCAGCAGGGGAAGGAGTGTCTCTGGGGCCAACGTCCTGACTTTC. Protein: CASSRGRSVSGANVLTF. J is TRBJ2-6 and V is TRBV27, with D maybe TRBD1 (6 bases). The V end was cut by 6 bases, the J end by 0 bases, with 15 bases between. Germline CDR1 reads MNHEY; CDR2 reads SMNVEV (reference sequence). This CDR3 spans 17 amino acids. Filled out from reference TRBV27 and TRBJ2-6, the complete variable domain reads EAQVTQNPRYLITVTGKKLTVTCSQNMNHEYMSWYRQDPGLGLRQIYYSMNVEVTDKGDVPEGYKVSRKEKRNFPLILESPSPNQTSLYFCASSRGRSVSGANVLTFGAGSRLTVL.

J is TRBJ2-5 and V is TRBV29-1; D unclear. V was cut by 0 bases and J by 1 base, with 12 bases left in between. CDR3 size: 15 residues. CDR1 is SQVTM and CDR2 is ANQGSEA in the germline V gene. The CDR3 coding sequence is TGCAGCGTTGAAGACGTCGGAAGCGCCCAAGAGACCCAGTACTTC. Protein product: CSVEDVGSAQETQYF.

This clonotype was counted between two and nine times. The rearrangement links TRBV24-1 to TRBJ2-2; 8 nucleotides line up with TRBD2. After removal of 3 bases from V and 6 bases from J, the junction contained 11 bases not matched to a gene. Germline loops: CDR1 KGHDR, CDR2 SFDVKD. This CDR3 spans 17 amino acids. CDR3 coding DNA: TGTGCCACCAGTGATGCCCGGGGGGGCCACCACCCCGGGGAGCTGTTTTTT. Protein: CATSDARGGHHPGELFF.